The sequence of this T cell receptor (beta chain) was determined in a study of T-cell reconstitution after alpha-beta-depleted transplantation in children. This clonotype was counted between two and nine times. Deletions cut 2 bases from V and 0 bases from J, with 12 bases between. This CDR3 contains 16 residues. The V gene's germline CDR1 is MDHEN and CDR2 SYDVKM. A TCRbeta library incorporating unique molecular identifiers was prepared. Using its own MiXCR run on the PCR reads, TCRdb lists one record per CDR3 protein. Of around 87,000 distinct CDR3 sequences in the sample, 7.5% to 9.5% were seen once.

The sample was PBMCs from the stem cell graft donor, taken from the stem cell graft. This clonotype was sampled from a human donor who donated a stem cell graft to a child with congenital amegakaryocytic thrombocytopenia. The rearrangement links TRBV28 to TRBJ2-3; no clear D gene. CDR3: CASSLVTASSTDTQYF. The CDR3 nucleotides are TGTGCCAGCAGTTTAGTAACAGCCTCTAGCACAGATACGCAGTATTTT.